A single sample gave rise to the 8 T cell receptor beta chains below, sequenced in a study of blood T cell repertoires in COVID-19. Assay used: immunoSEQ multiplex PCR; TCRdb lists only in-frame clones, some missing. The data contain about 310,000 clones, about nine tenths of them seen just once; the ten biggest clones take up 8% to 10%. Input material: PBMCs or T cells enriched from blood (not recorded which). All receptors come from a woman aged 40-49 years who had recovered from COVID-19.

The chain carries TRBV18 and TRBJ1-2; D is possibly TRBD1 (6 bases). The V and J ends lost 6 bases and 8 bases respectively, with 19 bases between them. The CDR3 runs to 14 residues. The V gene's germline CDR1 is KGHSH and CDR2 LQKENI. CDR3 in amino acids: CASSPRQALWGYTF. The CDR3 region has the DNA TGTGCCAGCTCCCCCAGACAGGCACTTTGGGGCTACACCTTC. The full variable domain, with the rest looked up from reference TRBV18 and TRBJ1-2, is NAGVMQNPRHLVRRRGQEARLRCSPMKGHSHVYWYRQLPEEGLKFMVYLQKENIIDESGMPKERFSAEFPKEGPSILRIQQVVRGDSAAYFCASSPRQALWGYTFGSGTRLTVV.

CDR3 DNA: TGTGCCAGCAGGGACGGACAGGTGCCACCTAATGAAAAACTGTTTTTT. Protein sequence: CASRDGQVPPNEKLFF. This chain uses TRBV2 with TRBJ1-4; 7 bases line up with TRBD1. The V gene's germline CDR1 is SNHLY and CDR2 FYNNEI. This CDR3 has 16 amino acids. Losses at the gene ends were 6 bases for V and 3 bases for J; bases not matched to a gene: 10.

The gene calls are TRBV29-1 and TRBJ2-3; 8 nucleotides align to TRBD1. This CDR3 spans 14 amino acids. With V trimmed by 6 bases and J by 3 bases, 8 bases remained unmatched. Germline V gene lookup returns CDR1 SQVTM and CDR2 ANQGSEA. The CDR3 DNA reads as TGCAGCGTCGCCGTCGGACAGGGAACAGATACGCAGTATTTT. Amino acid sequence: CSVAVGQGTDTQYF.

V and J are TRBV27 and TRBJ2-1, with TRBD1 matching 7 bases. This CDR3 has 17 residues. With 0 bases clipped from V and 3 bases from J, the junction kept 8 bases outside the gene matches. Germline CDR1 is MNHEY and CDR2 is SMNVEV (reference sequence). The CDR3 DNA is TGTGCCAGCAGTTTATCGGGGACAGTCCTAGGCTACAATGAGCAGTTCTTC. This gives the protein CASSLSGTVLGYNEQFF.

The chain has TRBV12-3 or TRBV12-4 and TRBJ1-2; maybe TRBD1 (5 bases). Between the trimmed V and J ends, which lost 3 bases and 6 bases, there was a span of 5 bases. There are 11 residues in the CDR3. CDR3 sequence (DNA): TGTGCCAGCAGTTTGACAGATGGCTACACCTTC. Translating it yields CASSLTDGYTF.

This chain joins TRBV29-1 and TRBJ1-3; the D is unclear. The V gene lost 1 base and the J gene lost 4 bases, with 5 bases spanning the gap. The CDR3 has 12 amino acids. Germline CDR1 is SQVTM and CDR2 is ANQGSEA. CDR3 residues: CSVEGAGNTIYF. The CDR3 nucleotides are TGCAGCGTTGAAGGCGCGGGAAACACCATATATTTT. Looking up the rest from reference TRBV29-1 and TRBJ1-3 gives the full variable domain: SAVISQKPSRDICQRGTSLTIQCQVDSQVTMMFWYRQQPGQSLTLIATANQGSEATYESGFVIDKFPISRPNLTFSTLTVSNMSPEDSSIYLCSVEGAGNTIYFGEGSWLTVV.

The chain carries TRBV4-3 and TRBJ1-2; 7 nucleotides line up with TRBD1. The CDR3 consists of 15 residues. CDR1 is LGHNA and CDR2 is YSLEER in the germline V gene. Germline trimming cut 1 base from V and 8 bases from J; bases unmatched to any gene: 10. In nucleotides, the CDR3 is TGCGCCAGCAGCCAAGTATACCAGGGGGAACGCGGCTACACCTTC. Translated, it gives CASSQVYQGERGYTF.

The rearrangement joins TRBV7-2 to TRBJ2-6; the D is unclear. The CDR3 has 16 residues. Germline CDR1 is SGHTA and CDR2 is FQGNSA. V gave up 5 bases and J gave up 0 bases, with 11 bases separating them. The DNA for the CDR3 is TGTGCCAGCAGCATGTTCCCAGACTCTGGGGCCAACGTCCTGACTTTC. It is translated as CASSMFPDSGANVLTF.